This T cell receptor (beta chain) derives from a study of T cells in Graves' hyperthyroidism and ophthalmopathy. The study, taken as a whole, reports: Blood also carried most thyroid clonotypes expanded above 0.001.

The germline CDR1 and CDR2 sequences are LNHNV and YYDKDF (reference sequence). This CDR3 region has 13 residues. Trimming took off 3 bases at V and 2 bases at J, with 8 bases between the two ends. RNA transcripts were the template for amplifying TCR beta CDR3 regions. TCR CDR3 underwent first-round RT-PCR with the HTBI primer set. TCRdb redid the calling of the multiplex PCR reads with MiXCR, one entry per CDR3 protein. The sample includes roughly 500,000 distinct CDR3 sequences, about 43% of them seen just once. Note on this clonotype: The target antigen is unknown.

The source material was peripheral blood or thyroid tissue (not recorded which). The source of this sequence is an adult woman with Graves' disease, either hyperthyroidism or ophthalmopathy (not recorded which). The chain has TRBV15 and TRBJ2-7; D is uncertain. This CDR3 reads CATSRTATYEQYF. CDR3 DNA sequence: TGTGCCACCAGCAGGACTGCGACCTACGAGCAGTACTTC.